The T cell receptor beta chain described here comes from a study of cytomegalovirus exposure and HLA in healthy donors. Concerning this clone itself: The sample has other DNA sequences that encode this CDR3 too.

The PCR used 60 Vbeta and 13 Jbeta primers. Sequenced by immunoSEQ multiplex PCR; TCRdb stores in-frame clones only, minus some. The repertoire holds a few hundred thousand clones, with about 80% as singletons. This CDR3 is built from 14 residues. The V gene's germline CDR1 is MNHEY and CDR2 SMNVEV (reference sequence). With 3 bases clipped from V and 0 bases from J, the junction kept 1 base outside the gene matches. Sequenced: PBMCs. The J gene is TRBJ2-7, the V gene TRBV27; 8 bases line up with TRBD2. The receptor was derived from a man aged 40-49 years in good health and CMV-seronegative. The CDR3 sequence: CASSFSGSSYEQYF. The CDR3 DNA follows: TGTGCCAGCAGTTTCAGCGGGAGCTCCTACGAGCAGTACTTC.